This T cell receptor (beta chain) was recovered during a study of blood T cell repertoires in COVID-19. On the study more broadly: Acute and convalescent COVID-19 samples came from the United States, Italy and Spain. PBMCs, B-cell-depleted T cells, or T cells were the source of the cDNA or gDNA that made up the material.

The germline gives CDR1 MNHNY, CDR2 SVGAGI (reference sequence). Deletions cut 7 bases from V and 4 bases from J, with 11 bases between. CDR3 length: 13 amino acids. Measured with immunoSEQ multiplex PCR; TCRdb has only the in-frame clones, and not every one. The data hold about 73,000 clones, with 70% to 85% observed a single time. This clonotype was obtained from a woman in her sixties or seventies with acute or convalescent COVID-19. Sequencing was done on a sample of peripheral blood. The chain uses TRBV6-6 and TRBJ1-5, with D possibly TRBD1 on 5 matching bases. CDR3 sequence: CASTLGQNQPQHF. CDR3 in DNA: TGTGCCAGCACTTTGGGGCAAAATCAGCCCCAGCATTTT.